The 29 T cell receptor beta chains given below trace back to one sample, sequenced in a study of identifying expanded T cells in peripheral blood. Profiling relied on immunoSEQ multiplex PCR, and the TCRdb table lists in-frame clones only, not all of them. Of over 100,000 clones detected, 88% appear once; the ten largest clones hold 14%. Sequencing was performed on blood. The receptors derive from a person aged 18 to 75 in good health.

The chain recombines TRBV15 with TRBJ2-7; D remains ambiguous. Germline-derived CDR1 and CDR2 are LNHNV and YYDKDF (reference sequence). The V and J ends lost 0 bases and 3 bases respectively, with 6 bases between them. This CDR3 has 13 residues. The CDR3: CATSRDYSYEQYF. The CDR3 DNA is TGTGCCACCAGCAGAGATTACAGCTACGAGCAGTACTTC.

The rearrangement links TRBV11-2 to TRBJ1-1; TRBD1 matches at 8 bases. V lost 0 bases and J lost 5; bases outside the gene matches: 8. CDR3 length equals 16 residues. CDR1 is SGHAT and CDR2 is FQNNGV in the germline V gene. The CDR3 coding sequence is TGTGCCAGCAGCTTAGACGCAGGGGGCGCAGGAACTGAAGCTTTCTTT. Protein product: CASSLDAGGAGTEAFF.

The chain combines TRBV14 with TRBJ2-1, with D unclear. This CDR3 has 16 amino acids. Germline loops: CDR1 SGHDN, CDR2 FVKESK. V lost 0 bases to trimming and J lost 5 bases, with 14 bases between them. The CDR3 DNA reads TGTGCCAGCAGCCAAGATCTGGGAAGGCCTGACAATGAGCAGTTCTTC. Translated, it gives CASSQDLGRPDNEQFF. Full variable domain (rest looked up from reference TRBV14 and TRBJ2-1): EAGVTQFPSHSVIEKGQTVTLRCDPISGHDNLYWYRRVMGKEIKFLLHFVKESKQDESGMPNNRFLAERTGGTYSTLKVQPAELEDSGVYFCASSQDLGRPDNEQFFGPGTRLTVL.

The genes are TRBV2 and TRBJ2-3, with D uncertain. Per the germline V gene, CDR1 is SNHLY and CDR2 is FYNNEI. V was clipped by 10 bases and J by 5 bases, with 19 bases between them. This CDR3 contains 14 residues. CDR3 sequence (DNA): TGTGCCACACGACCGGGCCCTGGGGAAGATACGCAGTATTTT. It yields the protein CATRPGPGEDTQYF.

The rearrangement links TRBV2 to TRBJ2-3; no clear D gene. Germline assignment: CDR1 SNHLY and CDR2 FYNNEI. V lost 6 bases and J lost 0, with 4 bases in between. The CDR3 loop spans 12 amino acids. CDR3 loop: CASSLSTDTQYF. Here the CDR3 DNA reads TGTGCCAGCAGCCTAAGCACAGATACGCAGTATTTT. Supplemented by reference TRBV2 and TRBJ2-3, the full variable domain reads EPEVTQTPSHQVTQMGQEVILRCVPISNHLYFYWYRQILGQKVEFLVSFYNNEISEKSEIFDDQFSVERPDGSNFTLKIRSTKLEDSAMYFCASSLSTDTQYFGPGTRLTVL.

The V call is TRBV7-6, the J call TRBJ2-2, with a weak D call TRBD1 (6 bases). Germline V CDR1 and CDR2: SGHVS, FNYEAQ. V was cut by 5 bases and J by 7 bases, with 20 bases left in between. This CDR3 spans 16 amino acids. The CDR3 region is CASSPLLRGSGGELFF. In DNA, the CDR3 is TGTGCCAGCAGCCCACTTCTGAGGGGGTCGGGCGGGGAGCTGTTTTTT.

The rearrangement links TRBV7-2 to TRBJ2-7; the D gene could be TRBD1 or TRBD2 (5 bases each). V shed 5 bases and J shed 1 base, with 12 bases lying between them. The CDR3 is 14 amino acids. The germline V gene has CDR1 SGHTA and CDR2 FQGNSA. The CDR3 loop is CASSGTYGSYEQYF. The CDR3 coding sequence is TGTGCCAGCAGCGGGACCTATGGGTCCTACGAGCAGTACTTC.

CDR3 residues: CASNAADTNEKLFF. DNA of the CDR3: TGTGCCAGCAATGCGGCGGACACTAATGAAAAACTGTTTTTT. V usage is TRBV6-6 and J usage is TRBJ1-4; D is uncertain. The CDR3 extends over 14 amino acids. Germline V CDR1 and CDR2: MNHNY, SVGAGI (reference sequence). V was shortened by 7 bases and J by 2 bases, with 11 bases between the two germline ends.

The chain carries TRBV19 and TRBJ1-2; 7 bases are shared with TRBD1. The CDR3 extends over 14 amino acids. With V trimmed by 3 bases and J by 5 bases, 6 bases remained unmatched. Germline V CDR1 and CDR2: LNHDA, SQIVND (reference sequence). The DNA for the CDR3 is TGTGCCAGTAGTATTGGGACAGTTACTTATGGCTACACCTTC. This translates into CASSIGTVTYGYTF. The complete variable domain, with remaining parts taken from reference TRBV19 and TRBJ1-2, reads DGGITQSPKYLFRKEGQNVTLSCEQNLNHDAMYWYRQDPGQGLRLIYYSQIVNDFQKGDIAEGYSVSREKKESFPLTVTSAQKNPTAFYLCASSIGTVTYGYTFGSGTRLTVV.

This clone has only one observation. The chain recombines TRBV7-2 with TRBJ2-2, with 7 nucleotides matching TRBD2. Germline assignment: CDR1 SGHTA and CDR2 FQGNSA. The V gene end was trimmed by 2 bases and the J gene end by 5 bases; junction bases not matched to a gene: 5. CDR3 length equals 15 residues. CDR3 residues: CASSLSGAGTGELFF. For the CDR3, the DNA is TGTGCCAGCAGCTTAAGCGGGGCGGGGACCGGGGAGCTGTTTTTT. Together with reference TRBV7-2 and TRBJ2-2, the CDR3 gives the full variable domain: GAGVSQSPSNKVTEKGKDVELRCDPISGHTALYWYRQSLGQGLEFLIYFQGNSAPDKSGLPSDRFSAERTGGSVSTLTIQRTQQEDSAVYLCASSLSGAGTGELFFGEGSRLTVL.

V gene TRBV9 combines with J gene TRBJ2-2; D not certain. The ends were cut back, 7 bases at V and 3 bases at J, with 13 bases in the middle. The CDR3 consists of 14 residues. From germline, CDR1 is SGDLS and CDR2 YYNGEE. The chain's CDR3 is CASGWAQDTGELFF. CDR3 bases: TGTGCCAGCGGGTGGGCGCAGGACACCGGGGAGCTGTTTTTT.

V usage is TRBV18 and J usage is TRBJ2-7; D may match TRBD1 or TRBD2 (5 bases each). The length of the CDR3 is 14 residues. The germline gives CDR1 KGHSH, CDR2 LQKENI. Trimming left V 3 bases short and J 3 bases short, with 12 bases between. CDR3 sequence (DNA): TGTGCCAGCTCACCTCCGGGACCCAGCTACGAGCAGTACTTC. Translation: CASSPPGPSYEQYF.

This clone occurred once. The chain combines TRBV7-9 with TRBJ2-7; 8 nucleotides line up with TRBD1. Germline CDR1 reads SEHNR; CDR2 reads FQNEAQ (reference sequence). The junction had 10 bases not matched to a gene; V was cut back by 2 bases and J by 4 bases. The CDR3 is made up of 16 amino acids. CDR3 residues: CASSLRGGTGTYEQYF. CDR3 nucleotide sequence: TGTGCCAGCAGCTTACGGGGTGGGACAGGAACTTACGAGCAGTACTTC.

The DNA of the CDR3 is TGTGCCACCAGCGACACTAGCGGGGTATACGAGCAGTACTTC. Translating gives CATSDTSGVYEQYF. The rearrangement links TRBV15 to TRBJ2-7, with TRBD2 matching 10 bases. The length of the CDR3 is 14 residues. J gave up 4 bases and V 5 bases, and 5 bases lay outside the gene matches. The germline gives CDR1 LNHNV, CDR2 YYDKDF (reference sequence).

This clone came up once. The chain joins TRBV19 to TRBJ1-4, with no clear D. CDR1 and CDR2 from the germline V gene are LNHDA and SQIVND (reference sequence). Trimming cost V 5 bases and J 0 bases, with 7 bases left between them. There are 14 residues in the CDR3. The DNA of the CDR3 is TGTGCCAGTAGTTTCGGGACAACTAATGAAAAACTGTTTTTT. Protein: CASSFGTTNEKLFF. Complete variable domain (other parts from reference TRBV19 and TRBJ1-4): DGGITQSPKYLFRKEGQNVTLSCEQNLNHDAMYWYRQDPGQGLRLIYYSQIVNDFQKGDIAEGYSVSREKKESFPLTVTSAQKNPTAFYLCASSFGTTNEKLFFGSGTQLSVL.

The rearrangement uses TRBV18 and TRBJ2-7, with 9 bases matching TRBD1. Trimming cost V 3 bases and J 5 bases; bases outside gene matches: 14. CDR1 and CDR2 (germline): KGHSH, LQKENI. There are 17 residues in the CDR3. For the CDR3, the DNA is TGTGCCAGCTCACCCGCCTGGGGACAGGGATCCATAAACGAGCAGTACTTC. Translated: CASSPAWGQGSINEQYF.

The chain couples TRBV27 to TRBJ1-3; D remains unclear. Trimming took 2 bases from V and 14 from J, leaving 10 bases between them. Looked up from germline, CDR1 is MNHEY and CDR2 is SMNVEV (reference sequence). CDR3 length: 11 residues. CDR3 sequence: CASSLATTLYF. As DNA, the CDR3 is TGTGCCAGCAGTTTAGCCACTACGCTATATTTT.

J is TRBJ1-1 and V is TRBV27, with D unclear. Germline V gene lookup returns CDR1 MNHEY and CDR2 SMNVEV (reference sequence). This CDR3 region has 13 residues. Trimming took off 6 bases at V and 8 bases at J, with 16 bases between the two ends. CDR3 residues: CASSRNVGTEAFF. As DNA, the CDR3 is TGTGCCAGCAGCCGAAACGTGGGCACCGAAGCTTTCTTT.

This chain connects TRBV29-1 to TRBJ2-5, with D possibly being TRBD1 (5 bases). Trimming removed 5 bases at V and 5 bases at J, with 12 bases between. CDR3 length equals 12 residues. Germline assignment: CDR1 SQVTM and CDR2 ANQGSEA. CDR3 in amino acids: CSVTDSGETQYF. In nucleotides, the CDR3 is TGCAGCGTTACTGACAGTGGGGAGACCCAGTACTTC.

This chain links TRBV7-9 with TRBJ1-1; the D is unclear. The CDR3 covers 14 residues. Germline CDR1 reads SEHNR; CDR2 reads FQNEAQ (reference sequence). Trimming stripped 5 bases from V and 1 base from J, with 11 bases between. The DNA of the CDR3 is TGTGCCAGCAGCCCGTCGGCCTCGAACACTGAAGCTTTCTTT. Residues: CASSPSASNTEAFF.

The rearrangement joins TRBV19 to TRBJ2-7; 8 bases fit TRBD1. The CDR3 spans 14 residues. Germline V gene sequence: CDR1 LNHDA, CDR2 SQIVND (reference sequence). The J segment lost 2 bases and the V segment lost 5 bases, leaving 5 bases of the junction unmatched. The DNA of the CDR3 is TGTGCCAGTAGTTGGGTGGACAGGGCCTACGAGCAGTACTTC. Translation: CASSWVDRAYEQYF.

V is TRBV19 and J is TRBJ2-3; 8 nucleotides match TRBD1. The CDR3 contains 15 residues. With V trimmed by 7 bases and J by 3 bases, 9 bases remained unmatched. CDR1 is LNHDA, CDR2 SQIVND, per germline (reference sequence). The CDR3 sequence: CASTRTGTWTDTQYF. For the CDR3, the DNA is TGTGCCAGTACCCGGACAGGGACGTGGACAGATACGCAGTATTTT. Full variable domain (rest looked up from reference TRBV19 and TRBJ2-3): DGGITQSPKYLFRKEGQNVTLSCEQNLNHDAMYWYRQDPGQGLRLIYYSQIVNDFQKGDIAEGYSVSREKKESFPLTVTSAQKNPTAFYLCASTRTGTWTDTQYFGPGTRLTVL.

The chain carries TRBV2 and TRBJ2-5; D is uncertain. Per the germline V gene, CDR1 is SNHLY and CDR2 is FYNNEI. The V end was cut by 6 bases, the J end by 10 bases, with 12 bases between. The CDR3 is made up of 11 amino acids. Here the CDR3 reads CASRTKGFQYF. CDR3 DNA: TGTGCCAGCAGGACAAAAGGGTTCCAGTACTTC.

CDR3 sequence: CAWSPQSLETQYF. CDR3 bases: TGTGCCTGGAGTCCTCAGTCACTAGAGACCCAGTACTTC. This chain joins TRBV30 and TRBJ2-7, with unresolved D. Near its end, the DNA agrees better with TRBJ2-5, so the J call may be wrong. This CDR3 has 13 residues. The germline CDR1 and CDR2 sequences are GTSNPN and SVGIG (reference sequence).

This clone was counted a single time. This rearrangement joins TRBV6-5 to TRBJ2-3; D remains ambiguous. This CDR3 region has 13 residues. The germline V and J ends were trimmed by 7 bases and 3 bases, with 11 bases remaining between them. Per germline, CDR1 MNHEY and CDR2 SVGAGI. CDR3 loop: CASTQAGTDTQYF. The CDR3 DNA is TGTGCCAGCACCCAAGCCGGGACAGATACGCAGTATTTT.

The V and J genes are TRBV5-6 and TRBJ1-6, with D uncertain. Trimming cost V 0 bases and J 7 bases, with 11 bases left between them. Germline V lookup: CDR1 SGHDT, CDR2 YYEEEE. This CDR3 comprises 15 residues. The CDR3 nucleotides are TGTGCCAGCAGCTTGGGTCCAGCTACCAATTCACCCCTCCACTTT. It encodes CASSLGPATNSPLHF.

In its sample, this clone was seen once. The CDR3 DNA reads TGTGCCAGCAGCCAGATAGGGACAGGGAACGCAGATACGCAGTATTTT. Translation gives CASSQIGTGNADTQYF. The chain joins TRBV4-2 to TRBJ2-3; TRBD1 agrees at 9 bases. V was clipped by 3 bases and J by 4 bases; unmatched bases: 8. This CDR3 has 16 residues. The germline V gene has CDR1 LGHNA and CDR2 YNFKEQ.

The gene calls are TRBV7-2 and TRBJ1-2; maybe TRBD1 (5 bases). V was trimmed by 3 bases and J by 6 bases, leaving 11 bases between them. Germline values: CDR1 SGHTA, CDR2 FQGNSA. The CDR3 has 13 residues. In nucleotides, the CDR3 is TGTGCCAGCAGCTTCTCGGGGGGGAATGGCTACACCTTC. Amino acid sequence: CASSFSGGNGYTF.

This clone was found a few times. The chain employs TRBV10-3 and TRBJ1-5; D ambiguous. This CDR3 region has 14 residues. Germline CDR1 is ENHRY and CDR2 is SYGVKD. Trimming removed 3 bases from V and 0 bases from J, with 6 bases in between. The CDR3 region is CAISEGNSNQPQHF. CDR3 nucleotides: TGTGCCATCAGTGAAGGAAATAGCAATCAGCCCCAGCATTTT.